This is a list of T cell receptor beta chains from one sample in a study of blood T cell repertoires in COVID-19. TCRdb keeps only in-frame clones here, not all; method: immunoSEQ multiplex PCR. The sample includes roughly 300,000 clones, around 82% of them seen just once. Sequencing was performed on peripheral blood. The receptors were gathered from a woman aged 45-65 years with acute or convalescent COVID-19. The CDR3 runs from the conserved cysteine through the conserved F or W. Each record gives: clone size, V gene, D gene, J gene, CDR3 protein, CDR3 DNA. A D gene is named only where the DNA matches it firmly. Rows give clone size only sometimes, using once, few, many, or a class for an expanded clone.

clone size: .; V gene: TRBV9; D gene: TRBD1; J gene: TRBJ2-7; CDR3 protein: CASSVEQGASEQYF; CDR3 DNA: TGTGCCAGCAGCGTAGAACAGGGGGCGAGCGAGCAGTACTTC
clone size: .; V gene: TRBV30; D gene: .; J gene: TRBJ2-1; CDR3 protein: CAWRNGGASYNEQFF; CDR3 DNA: TGTGCCTGGAGAAATGGGGGGGCGTCCTACAATGAGCAGTTCTTC
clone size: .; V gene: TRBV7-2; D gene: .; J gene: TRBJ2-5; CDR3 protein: CASSLSLETQYF; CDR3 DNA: TGTGCCAGCAGCTTAAGCCTCGAGACCCAGTACTTC
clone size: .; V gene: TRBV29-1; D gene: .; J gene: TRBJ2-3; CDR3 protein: CSVERGSGTDTQYF; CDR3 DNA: TGCAGCGTTGAAAGAGGAAGCGGCACAGATACGCAGTATTTT
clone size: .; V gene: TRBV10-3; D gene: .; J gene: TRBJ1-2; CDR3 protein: CAISESQDYGYTF; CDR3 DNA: TGTGCCATCAGTGAGTCACAGGACTATGGCTACACCTTC
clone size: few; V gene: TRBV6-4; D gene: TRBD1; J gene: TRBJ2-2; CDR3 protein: CASSRDRGSTGELFF; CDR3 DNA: TGTGCCAGCAGCCGGGACAGGGGGTCCACCGGGGAGCTGTTTTTT
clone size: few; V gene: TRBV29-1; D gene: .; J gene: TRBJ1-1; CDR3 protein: CSTADSGKAEAFF; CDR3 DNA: TGCAGCACCGCGGACTCTGGGAAGGCTGAAGCTTTCTTT
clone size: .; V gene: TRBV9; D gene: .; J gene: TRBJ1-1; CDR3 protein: CASSVGHLNTEAFF; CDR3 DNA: TGTGCCAGCAGCGTAGGTCACTTGAACACTGAAGCTTTCTTT
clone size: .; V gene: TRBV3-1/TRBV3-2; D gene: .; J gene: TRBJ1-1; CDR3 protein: CASSPSDRLNTEAFF; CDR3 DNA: TGTGCCAGCAGCCCGTCCGACAGGCTGAACACTGAAGCTTTCTTT
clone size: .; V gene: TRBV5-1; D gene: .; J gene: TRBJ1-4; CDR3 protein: CASSPWGSATTNEKLFF; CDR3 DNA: TGCGCCAGCAGCCCTTGGGGCAGTGCTACAACTAATGAAAAACTGTTTTTT
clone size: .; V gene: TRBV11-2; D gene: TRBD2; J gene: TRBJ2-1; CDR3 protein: CASSPSGERAYNEQFF; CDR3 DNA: TGTGCCAGCAGCCCTAGCGGGGAAAGGGCCTACAATGAGCAGTTCTTC
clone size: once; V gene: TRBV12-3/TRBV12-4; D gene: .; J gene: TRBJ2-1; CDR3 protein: CASSSSVGEQFF; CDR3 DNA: TGTGCCAGCAGTTCCAGCGTCGGTGAGCAGTTCTTC
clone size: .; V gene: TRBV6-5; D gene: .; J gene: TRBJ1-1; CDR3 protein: CASNGAQGYTEAFF; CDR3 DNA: TGTGCCAGCAACGGAGCCCAGGGCTACACTGAAGCTTTCTTT
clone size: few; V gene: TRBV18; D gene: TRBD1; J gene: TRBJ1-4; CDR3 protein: CASSRQGKNEKLFF; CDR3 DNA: TGTGCCAGCTCACGACAGGGGAAGAATGAAAAACTGTTTTTT
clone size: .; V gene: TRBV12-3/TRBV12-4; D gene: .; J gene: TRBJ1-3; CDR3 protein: CASTSAGNTIYF; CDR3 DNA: TGTGCCAGCACAAGCGCGGGAAACACCATATATTTT
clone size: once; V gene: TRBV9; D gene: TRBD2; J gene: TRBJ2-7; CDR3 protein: CASSAAGLAKIYEQYF; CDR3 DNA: TGTGCCAGCAGCGCCGCAGGACTAGCGAAGATCTACGAGCAGTACTTC
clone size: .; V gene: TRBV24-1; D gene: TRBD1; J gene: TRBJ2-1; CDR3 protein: CATSEPGQGRDEQFF; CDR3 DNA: TGTGCCACCAGTGAGCCTGGACAGGGACGTGATGAGCAGTTCTTC
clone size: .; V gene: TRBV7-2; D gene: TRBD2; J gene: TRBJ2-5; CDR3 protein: CASSSSSGEETQYF; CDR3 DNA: TGTGCCAGCAGCTCATCTAGCGGAGAAGAGACCCAGTACTTC
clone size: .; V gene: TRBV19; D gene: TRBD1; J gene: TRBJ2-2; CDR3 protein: CASSTTDRATGELFF; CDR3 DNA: TGTGCCAGTAGTACCACCGACAGGGCCACCGGGGAGCTGTTTTTT
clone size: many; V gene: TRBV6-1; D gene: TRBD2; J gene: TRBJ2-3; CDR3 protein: CASSERGLAGVTDTQYF; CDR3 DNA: TGTGCCAGCAGTGAAAGGGGACTAGCGGGAGTCACAGATACGCAGTATTTT
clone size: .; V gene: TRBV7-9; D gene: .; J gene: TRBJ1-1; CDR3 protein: CASSFHGDTEAFF; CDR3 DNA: TGTGCCAGCAGCTTCCACGGGGACACTGAAGCTTTCTTT
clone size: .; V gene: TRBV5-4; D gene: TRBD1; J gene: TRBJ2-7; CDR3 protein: CASSNLDRVINEQYF; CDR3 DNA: TGTGCCAGCAGCAACCTGGACAGGGTAATCAACGAGCAGTACTTC
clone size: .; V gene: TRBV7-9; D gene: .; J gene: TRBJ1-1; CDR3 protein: CASSRQGGEAFF; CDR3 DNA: TGTGCCAGCAGCCGGCAGGGAGGTGAAGCTTTCTTT
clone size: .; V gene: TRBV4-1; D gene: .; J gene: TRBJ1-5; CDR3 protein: CASSQDPSGTRGSNQPQHF; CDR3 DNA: TGCGCCAGCAGCCAAGATCCGTCGGGGACACGGGGAAGCAATCAGCCCCAGCATTTT
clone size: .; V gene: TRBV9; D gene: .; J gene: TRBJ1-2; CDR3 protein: CASSVQRATDYGYTF; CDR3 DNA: TGTGCCAGCAGCGTACAGAGGGCAACTGACTATGGCTACACCTTC
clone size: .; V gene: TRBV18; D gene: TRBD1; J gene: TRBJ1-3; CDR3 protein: CASSPGQGGNTIYF; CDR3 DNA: TGTGCCAGCTCACCCGGACAGGGAGGAAACACCATATATTTT
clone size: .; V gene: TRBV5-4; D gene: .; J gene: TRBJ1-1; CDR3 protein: CASSPGGASPTEAFF; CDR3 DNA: TGTGCCAGCAGCCCCGGGGGGGCCTCCCCCACTGAAGCTTTCTTT
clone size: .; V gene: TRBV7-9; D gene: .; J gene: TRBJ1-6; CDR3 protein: CASSTDGGAPNSPLHF; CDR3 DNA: TGTGCCAGCAGCACCGATGGGGGGGCCCCCAATTCACCCCTCCACTTT
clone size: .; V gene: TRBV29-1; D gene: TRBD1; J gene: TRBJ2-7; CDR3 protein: CSAEPAGTEGREQYF; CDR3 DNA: TGCAGCGCCGAACCAGCCGGGACAGAAGGTCGCGAGCAGTACTTC
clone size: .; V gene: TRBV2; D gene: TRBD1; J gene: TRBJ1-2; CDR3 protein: CASSEAEGGDGYTF; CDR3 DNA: TGTGCCAGCAGTGAAGCTGAAGGGGGCGACGGCTACACCTTC
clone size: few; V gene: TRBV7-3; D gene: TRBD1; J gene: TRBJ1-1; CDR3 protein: CASSPGGDSLARTFF; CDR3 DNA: TGTGCCAGCAGCCCCGGCGGGGACAGCTTGGCTAGAACTTTCTTT
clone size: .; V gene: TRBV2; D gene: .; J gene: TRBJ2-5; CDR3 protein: CASSAIAEETQYF; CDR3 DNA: TGTGCCAGCAGTGCTATAGCGGAAGAGACCCAGTACTTC
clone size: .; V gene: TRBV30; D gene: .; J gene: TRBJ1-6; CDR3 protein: CAWRSSYNSPLHF; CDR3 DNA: TGTGCCTGGAGGAGCTCCTATAATTCACCCCTCCACTTT
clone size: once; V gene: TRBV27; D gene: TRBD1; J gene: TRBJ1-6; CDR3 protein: CASAWDRDSPLHF; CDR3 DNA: TGTGCCAGCGCCTGGGACAGGGATTCACCCCTCCACTTT
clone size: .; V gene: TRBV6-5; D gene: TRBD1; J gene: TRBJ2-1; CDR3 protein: CASTSDRDNEQFF; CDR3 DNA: TGTGCCAGCACCTCGGACAGGGACAATGAGCAGTTCTTC
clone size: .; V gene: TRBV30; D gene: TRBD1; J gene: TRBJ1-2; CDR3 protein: CAWIDRGGYGYTF; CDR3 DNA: TGTGCCTGGATCGACAGGGGGGGCTATGGCTACACCTTC
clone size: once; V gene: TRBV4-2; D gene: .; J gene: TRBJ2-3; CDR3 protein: CASSQAAGLTDTQYF; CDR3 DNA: TGTGCCAGCAGCCAAGCCGCGGGACTTACAGATACGCAGTATTTT
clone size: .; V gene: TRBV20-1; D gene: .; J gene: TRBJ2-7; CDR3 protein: CSASGQGMSSYEQYF; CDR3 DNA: TGCAGTGCTAGTGGCCAGGGGATGAGCTCCTACGAGCAGTACTTC
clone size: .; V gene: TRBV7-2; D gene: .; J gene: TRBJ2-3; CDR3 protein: CASSSRPALGDTQYF; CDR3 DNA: TGTGCCAGCAGCTCGCGACCCGCCTTGGGCGATACGCAGTATTTT
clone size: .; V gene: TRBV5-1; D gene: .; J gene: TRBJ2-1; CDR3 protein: CASSLGDSISYNEQFF; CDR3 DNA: TGCGCCAGCAGCTTGGGGGACTCTATTTCCTACAATGAGCAGTTCTTC
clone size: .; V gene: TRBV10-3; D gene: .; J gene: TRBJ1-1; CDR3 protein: CAISESGTHEAFF; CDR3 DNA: TGTGCCATCAGTGAGTCCGGGACACATGAAGCTTTCTTT
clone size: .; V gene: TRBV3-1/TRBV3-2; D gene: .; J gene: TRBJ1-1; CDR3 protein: CASSQGPGAGETEAFF; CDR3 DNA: TGTGCCAGCAGCCAAGGCCCAGGGGCGGGAGAGACTGAAGCTTTCTTT
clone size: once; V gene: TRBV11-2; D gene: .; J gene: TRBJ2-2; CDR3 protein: CASSFGRVDTGELFF; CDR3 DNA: TGTGCCAGCAGCTTTGGCAGGGTTGACACCGGGGAGCTGTTTTTT
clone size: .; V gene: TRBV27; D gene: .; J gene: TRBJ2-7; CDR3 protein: CASRRPRDLAYEQYF; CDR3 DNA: TGTGCCAGCCGCCGACCTCGGGACTTAGCCTACGAGCAGTACTTC
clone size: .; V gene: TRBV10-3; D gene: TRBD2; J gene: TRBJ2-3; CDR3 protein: CAIRHPGGTGDTQYF; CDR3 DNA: TGTGCCATCAGGCACCCCGGGGGGACGGGAGATACGCAGTATTTT
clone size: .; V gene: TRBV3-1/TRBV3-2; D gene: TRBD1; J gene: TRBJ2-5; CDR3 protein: CASSARTGVSGETQYF; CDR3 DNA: TGTGCCAGCAGTGCCCGGACAGGGGTTTCGGGGGAGACCCAGTACTTC
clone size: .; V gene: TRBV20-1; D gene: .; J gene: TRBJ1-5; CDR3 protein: CSASVESNQPQHF; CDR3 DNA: TGCAGTGCTAGTGTCGAGAGCAATCAGCCCCAGCATTTT
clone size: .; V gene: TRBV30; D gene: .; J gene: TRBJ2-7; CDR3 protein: CARTFGLHGEQYF; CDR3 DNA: TGTGCCAGGACGTTCGGACTGCATGGCGAGCAGTACTTC